The entry below describes one TCR beta chain. Methods used by the authors: How many nucleated cells were present was estimated from reference gene primer amplification. The method was immunoSEQ multiplex PCR; TCRdb's version includes in-frame clones alone and lacks a portion of them. The DNA gave D and trimming, while V, J and clone size come from that table. Of under 70,000 clones in the sample, roughly 80% were seen once. The data were obtained in a study of blood T cell repertoires in COVID-19. Study-wide background: The origin of the acute and convalescent COVID-19 samples was the United States, Italy and Spain. T cells, B-cell-depleted T cells, or PBMCs provided the cDNA or gDNA that served as material.

Per the germline V gene, CDR1 is SGHAT and CDR2 is FQDESV (reference sequence). This CDR3 region has 16 residues. Trimming pared 5 bases from V and 2 bases from J, leaving 16 bases between. J is TRBJ1-3 and V is TRBV11-1; D uncertain. This TCR was sampled from a woman at least 80 years old with acute or convalescent COVID-19. The sequenced material came from peripheral blood. CDR3 protein: CASSTSGRLTGNTIYF. CDR3 DNA sequence: TGTGCCAGCAGCACCTCGGGAAGACTCACTGGAAACACCATATATTTT.